One sample yielded the 30 T cell receptor beta chains listed below, sequenced in a study of monozygotic twins with inflammatory bowel disease. TCRdb derives one entry per CDR3 protein from the 5' RACE reads, leaving out DNA. The sample holds about 380,000 distinct CDR3 sequences. Specimen: blood. These receptors came from a human donor with ulcerative colitis or Crohn's disease, or a healthy co-twin of an affected twin (not recorded which).

The V call is TRBV18, the J call TRBJ2-3; TCRdb gives TRBD2 as the D gene, but with no DNA this cannot be confirmed. Germline lookup yields CDR1 KGHSH and CDR2 LQKENI. CDR3 length: 16 amino acids. The CDR3: CASSLTAGVYADTQYF.

This chain connects TRBV14 to TRBJ1-2; the TCRdb call, TRBD1, lacks DNA for checking. The CDR3 runs to 14 residues. Germline CDR1 and CDR2: SGHDN and FVKESK. This CDR3 reads CASSPPTGGRGYTF.

The rearrangement links TRBV6-5 to TRBJ1-3; TCRdb names TRBD1, which stays unverified in the absence of DNA. The CDR3 runs to 17 residues. Germline V lookup: CDR1 MNHEY, CDR2 SVGAGI. The CDR3 here is CASSSSLGRGAGNTIYF.

V gene TRBV6-5 combines with J gene TRBJ2-5. In germline, CDR1 is MNHEY, CDR2 SVGAGI. This CDR3 has 16 residues. The CDR3 here is CASSYFSAVQQETQYF.

The chain is built from TRBV15 and TRBJ2-5; TCRdb gives TRBD1 as the D gene, but with no DNA this cannot be confirmed. The CDR3 is 16 residues long. In germline, CDR1 is LNHNV, CDR2 YYDKDF (reference sequence). The CDR3 reads CATSRTGTGVLKTQYF.

This chain connects TRBV7-8 to TRBJ1-1. The CDR3 runs to 17 residues. The germline V gene encodes CDR1 SGHVS and CDR2 FQNEAQ. Here the CDR3 reads CASSLVGRGGRGTEAFF.

The V gene is TRBV6-5, the J gene TRBJ2-2; lacking DNA, the TRBD1 call made by TCRdb goes unchecked. This CDR3 comprises 16 residues. Germline V CDR1 and CDR2: MNHEY, SVGAGI. The CDR3 loop reads CASSYSTLKGAGELFF.

This sequence joins TRBV20-1 and TRBJ2-1; TCRdb's D call of TRBD2 is untestable without DNA. Germline V CDR1 and CDR2: DFQATT, SNEGSKA (reference sequence). The CDR3 covers 17 residues. CDR3 in amino acids: CSARSTGSGGRYNEQFF.

The gene calls are TRBV5-4 and TRBJ1-6; TCRdb outputs TRBD1, but without DNA this stays unchecked. This CDR3 is 16 amino acids long. Germline-derived CDR1 and CDR2 are SGHNT and YYREEE (reference sequence). CDR3: CASSGPGQSYDSPLHF.

CDR3 loop: CASSRELAGWGTGNEQFF. The V call is TRBV11-2, the J call TRBJ2-1; absent DNA, TCRdb's TRBD2 call cannot be checked. The germline CDR1 and CDR2 sequences are SGHAT and FQNNGV. This CDR3 has 18 amino acids.

The genes are TRBV7-9 and TRBJ2-5; TCRdb lists TRBD2, though no DNA is available to test this call. CDR1 is SEHNR, CDR2 FQNEAQ, per germline (reference sequence). The CDR3 consists of 15 residues. CDR3 amino acids: CASSSDWSYQETQYF.

Here the CDR3 reads CASNQGARYPQPQHF. The chain recombines TRBV19 with TRBJ1-5; checking the TCRdb D call of TRBD1 is not possible without DNA. CDR3 size: 15 residues. Looked up from germline, CDR1 is LNHDA and CDR2 is SQIVND (reference sequence).

V usage is TRBV7-2 and J usage is TRBJ2-7; TCRdb's D call of TRBD1 is untestable without DNA. The CDR3 extends over 15 amino acids. Germline V gene data show CDR1 as SGHTA and CDR2 as FQGNSA. The CDR3 reads CASSSAGGYSGEQYF.

This chain links TRBV2 with TRBJ2-2; the TCRdb call, TRBD2, lacks DNA for checking. This CDR3 contains 19 residues. In germline, CDR1 is SNHLY, CDR2 FYNNEI. The CDR3 sequence: CASSQPGLAGPPGAGELFF.

V gene TRBV28 combines with J gene TRBJ1-2. The V gene's germline CDR1 is MDHEN and CDR2 SYDVKM. The CDR3 length is 17 residues. CDR3 loop: CASSLLGPSGKSYGYTF.

The chain links TRBV20-1 to TRBJ2-3. The CDR3 spans 11 residues. The V gene's germline CDR1 is DFQATT and CDR2 SNEGSKA (reference sequence). The CDR3 is CSARDKDTQYF.

This chain links TRBV7-8 with TRBJ2-1; lacking DNA, the TRBD2 call made by TCRdb goes unchecked. Germline V lookup: CDR1 SGHVS, CDR2 FQNEAQ. The CDR3 consists of 13 residues. CDR3 region: CASSRDYALEQFF.

V is TRBV11-2 and J is TRBJ2-7; TCRdb's assignment of TRBD1 cannot be checked, as there is no DNA. The CDR3 covers 15 residues. CDR1 and CDR2 (germline): SGHAT, FQNNGV. The CDR3 reads CASSPVRGPATEQYF.

The V call is TRBV7-2, the J call TRBJ2-5; TCRdb gives TRBD2 as the D gene, but with no DNA this cannot be confirmed. The CDR3 is 16 residues long. Germline CDR1 is SGHTA and CDR2 is FQGNSA. CDR3 region: CASSFQRVQYQETQYF.

The chain is built from TRBV4-2 and TRBJ2-3; TCRdb reports TRBD2, a call that lacks DNA to check it against. Germline-derived CDR1 and CDR2 are LGHNA and YNFKEQ. The CDR3 extends over 18 amino acids. CDR3 sequence reads: CASSHNAGGPTSTDTQYF.

This chain links TRBV15 with TRBJ2-5. In germline, CDR1 is LNHNV, CDR2 YYDKDF (reference sequence). CDR3 length: 15 residues. The CDR3 spells CATSRAQRPVETQYF.

The rearrangement links TRBV4-3 to TRBJ2-5. In germline, CDR1 is LGHNA, CDR2 YSLEER. The CDR3 has 15 amino acids. CDR3 loop: CASSQDLGDQETQYF.

The V call is TRBV24-1, the J call TRBJ1-5. The germline gives CDR1 KGHDR, CDR2 SFDVKD. The CDR3 totals 13 residues. The CDR3 here is CATSGNSNQPQHF.

The genes are TRBV5-1 and TRBJ2-4; the TRBD1 assignment by TCRdb is unverifiable without DNA. This CDR3 region has 14 residues. Per germline, CDR1 SGHRS and CDR2 YFSETQ. The CDR3 spells CASSLETGKNIQYF.

The chain uses TRBV12-3 or TRBV12-4 and TRBJ1-5; absent DNA, TCRdb's TRBD1 call cannot be checked. CDR3 length: 18 amino acids. The chain's CDR3 is CASSSTMLGARSNQPQHF.

This sequence joins TRBV2 and TRBJ2-1; TCRdb returns TRBD1, unconfirmable since there is no DNA. Germline lookup yields CDR1 SNHLY and CDR2 FYNNEI. The CDR3 runs to 12 residues. This CDR3 reads CASSLRQYEQFF.

CDR3: CASSKTAPNEQFF. The genes are TRBV6-2 or TRBV6-3 and TRBJ2-1; TCRdb's D call of TRBD1 is untestable without DNA. The CDR3 is made up of 13 amino acids. Germline CDR1 is MNHEY and CDR2 is SVGEGT.

The chain links TRBV7-6 to TRBJ2-7; the TCRdb call, TRBD1, lacks DNA for checking. Germline loops: CDR1 SGHVS, CDR2 FNYEAQ. The CDR3 has 15 amino acids. The CDR3 here is CASSSIQTGTYEQYF.

The chain employs TRBV24-1 and TRBJ2-1. CDR3 length equals 14 residues. CDR1 KGHDR and CDR2 SFDVKD come from the germline V gene. The CDR3 sequence: CATSDPNTNNEQFF.

V is TRBV19 and J is TRBJ1-5. Germline V lookup: CDR1 LNHDA, CDR2 SQIVND (reference sequence). The CDR3 spans 16 residues. The CDR3 sequence: CASSMSGIVSNQPQHF.